These 5 T cell receptor beta chains were sequenced from one sample in a study of T cell responses to AZD1222 COVID-19 vaccine. Method: immunoSEQ multiplex PCR; TCRdb's copy keeps in-frame clones and lacks some. Here the sample spans some 130,000 clones, about nine tenths being singletons. This material consisted of peripheral blood, taken on day 0 of MenACWY control vaccination. The receptors originated from an adult in good health.

V and J are TRBV29-1 and TRBJ2-1; D uncertain. With 6 bases removed from V and 7 bases from J, the gap between germline ends came to 16 bases. Germline CDR1 is SQVTM and CDR2 is ANQGSEA. The length of the CDR3 is 13 residues. This chain's CDR3 is CSVTKVGPNEQFF. The DNA of the CDR3 is TGCAGCGTCACAAAGGTAGGACCTAATGAGCAGTTCTTC.

The chain uses TRBV11-3 and TRBJ2-6, with TRBD1 matching 7 bases. The CDR3 extends over 16 amino acids. V was clipped by 1 base and J by 2 bases; unmatched bases: 2. Germline loops: CDR1 SGHNT, CDR2 YENEEA. The DNA of the CDR3 is TGTGCCAGCAGCTTAGTTACAGGGGCTGGGGCCAACGTCCTGACTTTC. Translated: CASSLVTGAGANVLTF.

The CDR3 spells CASGGGSGYNEQFF. The CDR3 DNA sequence: TGTGCCAGCGGAGGCGGGAGTGGCTACAATGAGCAGTTCTTC. The chain recombines TRBV5-4 with TRBJ2-1, with 7 bases identical to TRBD2. This CDR3 is 14 amino acids long. From germline, CDR1 is SGHNT and CDR2 YYREEE (reference sequence). V was pared by 7 bases and J by 3 bases, with 7 bases of the junction left unmatched.

V is TRBV5-1 and J is TRBJ2-5; the D gene could be TRBD1 or TRBD2 (6 bases each). The germline V gene encodes CDR1 SGHRS and CDR2 YFSETQ. The CDR3 spans 16 residues. V lost 0 bases, J lost 7 bases, and 19 bases lay in between. CDR3 residues: CASSLAEGGGAATQYF. DNA of the CDR3: TGCGCCAGCAGCTTGGCGGAGGGGGGCGGCGCAGCGACCCAGTACTTC.

The chain carries TRBV3-1 (or the pseudogene TRBV3-2) and TRBJ2-5; TRBD2 agrees at 7 bases. Unmatched junction bases numbered 6, after V lost 3 bases and J lost 5 bases. The CDR3 covers 14 residues. In germline, CDR1 is LGHDT, CDR2 YNNKEL (reference sequence). CDR3 sequence: CASSHGRGRETQYF. The CDR3 DNA sequence: TGTGCCAGCAGCCATGGGAGGGGTCGGGAGACCCAGTACTTC.